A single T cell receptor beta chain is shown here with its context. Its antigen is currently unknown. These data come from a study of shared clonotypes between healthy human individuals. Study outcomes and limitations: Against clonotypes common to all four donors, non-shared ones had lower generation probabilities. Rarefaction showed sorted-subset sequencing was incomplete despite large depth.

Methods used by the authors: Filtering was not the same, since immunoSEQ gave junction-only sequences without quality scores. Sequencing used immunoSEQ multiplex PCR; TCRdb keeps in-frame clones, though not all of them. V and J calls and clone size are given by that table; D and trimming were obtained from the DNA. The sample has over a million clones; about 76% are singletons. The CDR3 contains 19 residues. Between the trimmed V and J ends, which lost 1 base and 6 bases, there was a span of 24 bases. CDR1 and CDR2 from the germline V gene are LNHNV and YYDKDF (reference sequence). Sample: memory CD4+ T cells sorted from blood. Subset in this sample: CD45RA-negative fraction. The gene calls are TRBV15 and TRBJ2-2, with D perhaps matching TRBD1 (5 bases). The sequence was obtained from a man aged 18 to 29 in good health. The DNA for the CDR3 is TGTGCCACCAGCAGAGCCTTATCCATGCCCGCCAGGGCTGCCGGGGAGCTGTTTTTT. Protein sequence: CATSRALSMPARAAGELFF.